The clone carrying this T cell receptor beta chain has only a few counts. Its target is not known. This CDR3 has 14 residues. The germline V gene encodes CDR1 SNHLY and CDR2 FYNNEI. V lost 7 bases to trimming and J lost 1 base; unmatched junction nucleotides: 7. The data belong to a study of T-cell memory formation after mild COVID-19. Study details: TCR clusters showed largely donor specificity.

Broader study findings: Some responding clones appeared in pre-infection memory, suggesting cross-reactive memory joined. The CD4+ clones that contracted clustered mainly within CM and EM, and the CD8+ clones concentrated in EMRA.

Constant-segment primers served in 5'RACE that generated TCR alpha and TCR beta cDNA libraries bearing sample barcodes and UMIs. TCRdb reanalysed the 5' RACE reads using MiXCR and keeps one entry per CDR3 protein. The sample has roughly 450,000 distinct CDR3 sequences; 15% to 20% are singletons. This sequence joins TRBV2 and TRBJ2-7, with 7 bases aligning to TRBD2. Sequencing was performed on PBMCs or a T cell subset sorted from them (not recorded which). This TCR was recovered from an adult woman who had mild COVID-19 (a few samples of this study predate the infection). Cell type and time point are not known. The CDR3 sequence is CASTERTRSYEQYF. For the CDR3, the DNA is TGTGCCAGCACCGAGAGGACTAGATCCTACGAGCAGTACTTC.